The next 14 T cell receptor beta chains were all read from a single sample in a study of T-cell memory formation after mild COVID-19. TCRdb itself ran the 5' RACE reads through MiXCR, one entry per CDR3 protein. The data hold about 560,000 distinct CDR3 sequences, with roughly 18% observed a single time. The sequenced sample consisted of PBMCs or a T cell subset sorted from them (not recorded which). The receptors come from an adult woman who had mild COVID-19 (a few samples of this study predate the infection). Cell type and time point are not known.

As concerns this clonotype: Mismatch with germline at one junction end may stem from a read error. CDR3 sequence: CASSRPGVGQPKHF. The CDR3 DNA sequence: TGTGCCAGCAGCCGACCAGGGGTGGGTCAGCCCAAGCATTTT. This chain uses TRBV5-6 with TRBJ1-5; tentatively, D is TRBD1 (6 bases). The CDR3 is 14 amino acids. Germline CDR1 SGHDT, CDR2 YYEEEE.

This clonotype showed up just a few times. V is TRBV11-2 and J is TRBJ2-3; D remains ambiguous. The V gene lost 1 base and the J gene lost 3 bases, with 8 bases spanning the gap. CDR3 length: 14 amino acids. The germline V gene has CDR1 SGHAT and CDR2 FQNNGV. The CDR3 is CASSLGAPTDTQYF. The CDR3 coding sequence is TGTGCCAGCAGCTTAGGGGCTCCGACAGATACGCAGTATTTT.

The chain recombines TRBV7-9 with TRBJ2-7, with D perhaps matching TRBD2 (6 bases). V lost 6 bases, J lost 0 bases, and 9 bases lay in between. The CDR3 is made up of 13 amino acids. Germline-derived CDR1 and CDR2 are SEHNR and FQNEAQ (reference sequence). In nucleotides, the CDR3 is TGTGCCAGCAGTCGGGGGTACTCCTACGAGCAGTACTTC. Its protein is CASSRGYSYEQYF.

This clonotype was observed a handful of times. V gene TRBV30 combines with J gene TRBJ2-3; D gene uncertain. V was clipped by 0 bases and J by 6 bases, with 4 bases between them. The germline V gene encodes CDR1 GTSNPN and CDR2 SVGIG (reference sequence). The CDR3 has 11 residues. The CDR3 bases are TGTGCCTGGAGTGTTAAGGATACGCAGTATTTT. Translated: CAWSVKDTQYF.

This clonotype has more than one count but fewer than ten. The gene calls are TRBV7-3 and TRBJ2-7; tentative D call: TRBD1 (5 bases). Trimming removed 5 bases at V and 1 base at J, with 12 bases between. The CDR3 contains 14 residues. From germline, CDR1 is SGHTA and CDR2 FQGTGA. CDR3 sequence reads: CASSPSTDSYEQYF. In DNA form, the CDR3 reads TGTGCCAGCAGCCCCTCGACAGATTCCTACGAGCAGTACTTC.

This chain joins TRBV11-2 and TRBJ2-7; D possibly corresponds to TRBD2 (6 bases). Germline CDR1 is SGHAT and CDR2 is FQNNGV. V lost 1 base and J 5 bases, leaving 15 bases between the germline ends. The CDR3 is made up of 15 amino acids. DNA of the CDR3: TGTGCCAGCAGCTTAGTGTACGGGGGTTTTAACGAGCAGTACTTC. It yields the protein CASSLVYGGFNEQYF.

V and J are TRBV15 and TRBJ2-2; TRBD1 aligns across 7 bases. Germline CDR1 reads LNHNV; CDR2 reads YYDKDF (reference sequence). The CDR3 has 13 residues. Germline trimming cut 3 bases from V and 6 bases from J; bases unmatched to any gene: 1. The CDR3 DNA reads TGTGCCACCAGCAGTCAGGGGGCCGGGGAGCTGTTTTTT. This encodes CATSSQGAGELFF.

This chain joins TRBV7-8 and TRBJ1-2; a possible D gene is TRBD1 (6 bases). Trimming removed 5 bases at V and 0 bases at J, with 19 bases between. CDR1 and CDR2 (germline): SGHVS, FQNEAQ. The CDR3 runs 17 residues. The CDR3 nucleotides read TGTGCCAGCAGCCCAACGAGGGGGACACCAGCTAACTATGGCTACACCTTC. Its translation is CASSPTRGTPANYGYTF.

The chain has TRBV2 and TRBJ2-3; weak D call: TRBD2 (6 bases). Deletions cut 8 bases from V and 6 bases from J, with 21 bases between. The germline gives CDR1 SNHLY, CDR2 FYNNEI. This CDR3 is built from 15 residues. CDR3: CASLAPGDVVDTQYF. In nucleotides, the CDR3 is TGTGCCAGCCTTGCACCGGGGGATGTTGTGGATACGCAGTATTTT.

This clonotype was found a few times. This chain uses TRBV9 with TRBJ2-7; unclear D gene. CDR1 is SGDLS and CDR2 is YYNGEE in the germline V gene. V was shortened by 0 bases and J by 0 bases, with 10 bases between the two germline ends. This CDR3 region has 15 residues. The CDR3 nucleotides read TGTGCCAGCAGCGTAGAGGCCGCCCGCTCCTACGAGCAGTACTTC. Its protein is CASSVEAARSYEQYF.

This clonotype showed up just once. The chain is built from TRBV5-5 and TRBJ2-5; 8 nucleotides match TRBD2. Germline lookup yields CDR1 SGHKS and CDR2 YYEKEE (reference sequence). CDR3 length: 14 amino acids. After removal of 5 bases from V and 2 bases from J, the junction contained 5 bases not matched to a gene. The CDR3 region is CASRLAGTQETQYF. The CDR3 DNA is TGTGCCAGCAGGCTAGCGGGTACTCAAGAGACCCAGTACTTC.

The gene calls are TRBV3-1 and TRBJ1-2, with 7 bases aligning to TRBD1. The CDR3 is 14 residues long. CDR1 LGHDT and CDR2 YNNKEL come from the germline V gene (reference sequence). J gave up 3 bases and V 0 bases, and 1 base lay outside the gene matches. CDR3 bases: TGTGCCAGCAGCCAAGAAAGGGGGCACTATGGCTACACCTTC. This translates into CASSQERGHYGYTF.

This clonotype was recorded many times. One end of the junction fails to match germline, which may point to a read error. The rearrangement links TRBV7-9 to TRBJ2-1; TRBD2 might be the D (8 bases). Germline-derived CDR1 and CDR2 are SEHNR and FQNEAQ (reference sequence). The CDR3 has 13 amino acids. CDR3 residues: CASRPSSGGTDVF. In DNA, the CDR3 is TGTGCCAGCAGGCCATCTTCGGGGGGGACAGACGTCTTC. Drawing the rest from reference TRBV7-9 and TRBJ2-1, the complete variable domain is DTGVSQNPRHKITKRGQNVTFRCDPISEHNRLYWYRQTLGQGPEFLTYFQNEAQLEKSRLLSDRFSAERPKGSFSTLEIQRTEQGDSAMYLCASRPSSGGTDVFGPGTRLTVL.

The chain recombines TRBV10-3 with TRBJ2-1; D unclear. This CDR3 spans 12 amino acids. From germline, CDR1 is ENHRY and CDR2 SYGVKD. The ends were cut back, 10 bases at V and 4 bases at J, with 11 bases in the middle. The CDR3 here is CATEDLYNEQFF. The CDR3 coding sequence is TGTGCCACCGAAGACTTATACAATGAGCAGTTCTTC.